These 25 T cell receptor beta chains share one sample of origin, sequenced in a study of blood T cell repertoires in COVID-19. The method was immunoSEQ multiplex PCR; TCRdb's version includes in-frame clones alone and lacks a portion of them. The table lists more than 65,000 clones, approximately 80% of them singletons. Sequenced input: peripheral blood. Every receptor here comes from a man aged 30 to 45 with COVID-19, enrolled during active disease.

The chain is built from TRBV29-1 and TRBJ2-7; TRBD1 might be the D (6 bases). Trimming cost V 6 bases and J 2 bases, with 11 bases left between them. The CDR3 sequence is 12 residues long. Germline V gene sequence: CDR1 SQVTM, CDR2 ANQGSEA. The CDR3 loop is CSVRKGAYEQYF. The CDR3, as DNA: TGCAGCGTACGCAAGGGGGCCTACGAGCAGTACTTC.

This chain joins TRBV9 and TRBJ1-1; D call uncertain. The CDR3 runs 15 residues. V lost 0 bases and J 3 bases, leaving 12 bases between the germline ends. Germline CDR1 is SGDLS and CDR2 is YYNGEE. The CDR3 DNA follows: TGTGCCAGCAGCGTAGTCTCGCACTCCGACACTGAAGCTTTCTTT. Encoded protein: CASSVVSHSDTEAFF.

CDR3 protein: CASSFGGGYSNQPQHF. The CDR3 DNA reads TGTGCCAGCAGCTTCGGGGGGGGTTATAGCAATCAGCCCCAGCATTTT. This sequence joins TRBV5-4 and TRBJ1-5; a weak D match, TRBD1 (5 bases). The germline CDR1 and CDR2 sequences are SGHNT and YYREEE (reference sequence). Deletions cut 2 bases from V and 0 bases from J, with 12 bases between. The CDR3 is made up of 16 amino acids. Full variable domain (rest looked up from reference TRBV5-4 and TRBJ1-5): ETGVTQSPTHLIKTRGQQVTLRCSSQSGHNTVSWYQQALGQGPQFIFQYYREEENGRGNFPPRFSGLQFPNYSSELNVNALELDDSALYLCASSFGGGYSNQPQHFGDGTRLSIL.

This clone came up once. The rearrangement links TRBV7-2 to TRBJ2-2; 7 bases align to TRBD1. This CDR3 is 14 amino acids long. V lost 3 bases, J lost 4 bases, and 2 bases stayed unmatched. Germline CDR1 and CDR2: SGHTA and FQGNSA. CDR3 DNA: TGTGCCAGCAGCTTGGGACAGCCCACCGGGGAGCTGTTTTTT. Translating it yields CASSLGQPTGELFF. The variable domain in full, with the rest retrieved from reference TRBV7-2 and TRBJ2-2, is GAGVSQSPSNKVTEKGKDVELRCDPISGHTALYWYRQSLGQGLEFLIYFQGNSAPDKSGLPSDRFSAERTGGSVSTLTIQRTQQEDSAVYLCASSLGQPTGELFFGEGSRLTVL.

V is TRBV27 and J is TRBJ1-5; no firm D call. The V and J ends lost 3 bases and 9 bases respectively, with 6 bases between them. This CDR3 is built from 11 residues. Per germline, CDR1 MNHEY and CDR2 SMNVEV (reference sequence). The CDR3 DNA is TGTGCCAGCAGTTTTATTCGGCCCCAGCATTTT. Translated: CASSFIRPQHF.

This chain joins TRBV28 and TRBJ1-1; 7 bases match TRBD1. This CDR3 has 13 residues. V dropped 6 bases and J dropped 6; count of bases not matched to a gene: 7. Looked up from germline, CDR1 is MDHEN and CDR2 is SYDVKM. The CDR3: CASSPGGLAEAFF. The DNA for the CDR3 is TGTGCCAGCAGCCCAGGGGGGCTCGCTGAAGCTTTCTTT.

About this clone: At the DNA level, this CDR3 is encoded by other sequences in the same sample as well. The gene calls are TRBV2 and TRBJ2-3; no definite D call. V lost 8 bases and J lost 0, with 12 bases in between. The length of the CDR3 is 14 residues. The V gene's germline CDR1 is SNHLY and CDR2 FYNNEI. The DNA for the CDR3 is TGTGCCAGCCGCCGAGTATCTAGCACAGATACGCAGTATTTT. Protein product: CASRRVSSTDTQYF.

The chain has TRBV28 and TRBJ1-5; maybe TRBD1 (6 bases). Germline loops: CDR1 MDHEN, CDR2 SYDVKM. The CDR3 runs 14 residues. Trimming shortened V by 6 bases and J by 5 bases, and 14 bases separated the two germline ends. Written as DNA, the CDR3 is TGTGCCAGCAGCTTCACAGGGAGCGATCAGCCCCAGCATTTT. Its translation: CASSFTGSDQPQHF.

The rearrangement joins TRBV5-1 to TRBJ1-6; possibly TRBD1 for D (6 bases). The ends were cut back, 4 bases at V and 0 bases at J, with 11 bases in the middle. This CDR3 spans 16 amino acids. In germline, CDR1 is SGHRS, CDR2 YFSETQ. DNA for the CDR3: TGCGCCAGCAGCCGCACAGGGAGCTCCTATAATTCACCCCTCCACTTT. It codes for CASSRTGSSYNSPLHF.

This sequence joins TRBV27 and TRBJ2-3, with 7 bases lining up with TRBD1. This CDR3 is built from 13 residues. CDR1 MNHEY and CDR2 SMNVEV come from the germline V gene (reference sequence). Germline trimming cut 6 bases from V and 7 bases from J; bases unmatched to any gene: 7. Written as DNA, the CDR3 is TGTGCCAGCAGAACAGGGGATGGGAATACGCAGTATTTT. This encodes CASRTGDGNTQYF.

The chain is built from TRBV23-1 and TRBJ1-6, with TRBD1 matching over 10 bases. TRBV23-1 is noted as an ORF with a role that remains uncertain. This CDR3 has 16 residues. Trimming at V came to 3 bases and at J to 9 bases, leaving 8 bases not matched to a gene. CDR3 protein: CASSHHRDRGGSPLHF. As DNA, the CDR3 is TGCGCCAGCAGTCATCACCGGGACAGGGGAGGTTCACCCCTCCACTTT.

The chain carries TRBV5-8 and TRBJ1-3, with no clear D. V lost 2 bases to trimming and J lost 2 bases, with 8 bases between them. Germline V lookup: CDR1 SGHTS, CDR2 YDEGEE. The CDR3 consists of 14 residues. In DNA, the CDR3 is TGTGCCAGCAGCTTTGGACTACCTGGAAACACCATATATTTT. Amino acid sequence: CASSFGLPGNTIYF.

The chain uses TRBV15 and TRBJ2-3; 9 nucleotides line up with TRBD1. V lost 1 base, J lost 2 bases, and 4 bases stayed unmatched. This CDR3 comprises 16 residues. From germline, CDR1 is LNHNV and CDR2 YYDKDF (reference sequence). The CDR3 coding sequence is TGTGCCACCAGCAGAGGGGGGACAGGGAACACAGATACGCAGTATTTT. Amino acid sequence: CATSRGGTGNTDTQYF.

V is TRBV18 and J is TRBJ2-4, with 11 bases that match TRBD1. V lost 2 bases to trimming and J lost 8 bases; unmatched junction nucleotides: 2. CDR1 KGHSH and CDR2 LQKENI come from the germline V gene. CDR3 length: 14 residues. The CDR3, as DNA: TGTGCCAGCTCACCAGGACAGGGGGCTCACATTCAGTACTTC. As protein: CASSPGQGAHIQYF.

Here the CDR3 reads CASSSDREPNEKLFF. CDR3 DNA sequence: TGTGCCAGCAGTTCCGACAGGGAGCCTAATGAAAAACTGTTTTTT. V is TRBV28 and J is TRBJ1-4; 7 bases agree with TRBD1. The CDR3 totals 15 residues. Germline V gives CDR1 MDHEN, CDR2 SYDVKM. V shed 4 bases and J 3 bases; nucleotides not matched to a gene: 5.

The genes are TRBV5-1 and TRBJ2-6; TRBD1 aligns across 12 bases. Germline V gene data show CDR1 as SGHRS and CDR2 as YFSETQ. The CDR3 runs 18 residues. V was clipped by 7 bases and J by 2 bases; unmatched bases: 10. CDR3 sequence reads: CASFTRGTGGAGANVLTF. Here the CDR3 DNA reads TGCGCCAGCTTCACCCGGGGGACAGGGGGCGCTGGGGCCAACGTCCTGACTTTC.

Here the CDR3 DNA reads TGTGCCAGCAGCGGGACTGAAGCTTTCTTT. This translates into CASSGTEAFF. The J gene is TRBJ1-1, the V gene TRBV28; D is uncertain. The CDR3 totals 10 residues. CDR1 is MDHEN, CDR2 SYDVKM, per germline. V gave up 6 bases and J gave up 5 bases, with 4 bases separating them.

This clone appeared a single time. The chain joins TRBV21-1 to TRBJ2-7; whether TRBD1, the table's D call, matches the DNA was not checked. TRBV21-1 is marked as a pseudogene. The CDR3 has 14 residues. The CDR3 coding sequence is TGTGCCAGCGGCCCCCAGGGGGTTCGGGTCGAGCAGTACTTC. Translation: CASGPQGVRVEQYF.

This chain links TRBV10-1 with TRBJ2-1; TRBD2 might be the D (6 bases). This CDR3 comprises 15 residues. Germline V lookup: CDR1 WNHNN, CDR2 SYGVQD (reference sequence). The V gene lost 3 bases and the J gene lost 3 bases, with 12 bases spanning the gap. The CDR3 sequence: CASSEVGGVYNEQFF. The CDR3, as DNA: TGCGCCAGCAGTGAAGTTGGCGGGGTCTACAATGAGCAGTTCTTC.

V usage is TRBV21-1 and J usage is TRBJ1-2. TRBV21-1 represents a pseudogene. The CDR3 runs to 15 residues. CDR3 region: CASSKRGGVLYGYTF. DNA of the CDR3: TGTGCCAGCAGCAAACGGGGAGGGGTACTTTATGGCTACACCTTC.

The chain joins TRBV7-2 to TRBJ2-7, with 8 bases identical to TRBD1. Germline V CDR1 and CDR2: SGHTA, FQGNSA. The ends lost 5 bases at V and 5 bases at J; junction bases unmatched: 8. The CDR3 runs to 14 residues. CDR3 coding DNA: TGTGCCAGCAGCGTAACAGGGGGTACCGACGAGCAGTACTTC. It codes for CASSVTGGTDEQYF.

The J gene is TRBJ2-7, the V gene TRBV27, with D possibly matching TRBD1 (6 bases). V was trimmed by 11 bases and J by 1 base, leaving 15 bases between them. Germline V gene data show CDR1 as MNHEY and CDR2 as SMNVEV (reference sequence). CDR3 size: 13 residues. CDR3 residues: CAVRKQGSYEQYF. The CDR3, as DNA: TGTGCCGTCAGAAAACAGGGATCCTACGAGCAGTACTTC.

The rearrangement links TRBV5-1 to TRBJ2-7; TRBD1 matches 11 bases. This CDR3 is 15 amino acids long. J lost 5 bases, V lost 0 bases, and 4 bases had no gene match. CDR1 and CDR2 from the germline V gene are SGHRS and YFSETQ. CDR3 nucleotides: TGCGCCAGCAGCTTGGACGCGGGACAGGGGGACGAGCAGTACTTC. Amino acids: CASSLDAGQGDEQYF. Combining the CDR3 with reference TRBV5-1 and TRBJ2-7 gives the whole variable domain KAGVTQTPRYLIKTRGQQVTLSCSPISGHRSVSWYQQTPGQGLQFLFEYFSETQRNKGNFPGRFSGRQFSNSRSEMNVSTLELGDSALYLCASSLDAGQGDEQYFGPGTRLTVT.

The chain combines TRBV5-5 with TRBJ2-3, with a possible D match to TRBD1 (6 bases). The CDR3 contains 17 residues. Germline assignment: CDR1 SGHKS and CDR2 YYEKEE (reference sequence). The V end lost 0 bases, the J end lost 0 bases, and 14 bases lay between the germline ends. CDR3 protein: CASSLELGQISTDTQYF. As DNA, the CDR3 is TGTGCCAGCAGCTTGGAACTTGGACAGATAAGCACAGATACGCAGTATTTT.

The genes are TRBV28 and TRBJ2-3, with D possibly matching TRBD2 (6 bases). The CDR3 sequence is 16 residues long. Trimming pared 4 bases from V and 3 bases from J, leaving 17 bases between. CDR1 is MDHEN, CDR2 SYDVKM, per germline. The CDR3 sequence: CASSSPRTGGTDTQYF. For the CDR3, the DNA is TGTGCCAGCAGTTCCCCCCGGACCGGGGGTACAGATACGCAGTATTTT.